Detailed here is one TCR beta chain. This clonotype was observed a handful of times. This receptor's antigen is unknown. The input lacks base qualities; no much larger clone sits a single base away. This sample was included in a study of T-cell reconstitution after alpha-beta-depleted transplantation in children (dated by TCRdb to between 2015 and 2016). For context, the study as a whole: T-cell immune reconstitution after TCRalphabeta/CD19-depleted allogeneic hematopoietic cell transplantation in children was quantitatively tracked in the study by means of TCR repertoire profiling. Broad study findings and their caveats: The high TCRbeta diversity at day 60 in some patients was ascribed to recipient T cells and intrathymic progenitors that had survived conditioning. Over the following months the frequencies of hyperexpanded clones went down, and after one year T-cell counts and TCRbeta diversity were mostly credited to newly produced T cells. The apparently early alphabetaT-cell count recovery about two months after transplant was reportedly dependent on only several hundred rapidly expanded clones derived from non-depleted graft cells.

The CDR3, from cysteine to phenylalanine, totals 15 residues. Of all the DNA, just the CDR3 is kept, 45 bases in frame from base 1. V sheds 0 bases and J sheds 3 bases, leaving 12 bases between their ends. CDR1 and CDR2, per the germline V gene (reference sequence), are LNHNV and YYDKDF. This sample's treatment or condition label indicates: allogeneic hematopoietic cell transplantation with graft depleted of TCRalphabeta T cells and CD19 B cells. TCRalphabeta/CD19-depleted allogeneic hematopoietic cell grafts were given to the transplant recipients, all of whom were children. The receptor library was made with PCR. Sequenced using an Illumina HiSeq 2500. To normalize quantification of the TCRbeta repertoire, the TCR libraries were built with molecular barcoding that relied on unique molecular identifiers. TCRdb redid the processing of the public reads, applying fastp at Q25 and MiXCR, and retained in-frame beta chains. Each entry merges the rows of one CDR3 protein and shows their most common DNA and genes. For this sample there are hundreds of thousands of distinct CDR3 sequences; under 15% appear just once. In total, the top ten clones hold 0.79% of the sample.

The material was PBMCs, obtained before TCRalphabeta/CD19-depleted stem cell transplant. The sequence joins TRBV15 to TRBJ2-7, with no D gene named confidently. The sequence was collected from a girl aged 2 to 10 with congenital amegakaryocytic thrombocytopenia, due to receive a stem cell transplant. The nucleotides read TGTGCCACCAGCAGAGAACCCAAAAACTACTACGAGCAGTACTTC. This yields the protein CATSREPKNYYEQYF.